This T cell receptor beta chain was identified in a study of T cell repertoires in cytomegalovirus infection (dated by TCRdb to the late 2010s). For the study in its entirety: Donor HLA type was relevant to the analysis, because carriage of CMV infection together with the matching HLA type was indicated by public TCR beta signatures.

Reading the germline V gene (reference sequence) gives CDR1 DFQATT and CDR2 SNEGSKA. Reading from cysteine to phenylalanine, the CDR3 counts 11 amino acids. CDR3 DNA only is kept here, 33 bases in frame from base 1. V drops 3 bases and J drops 11 bases, leaving 8 bases in between. Note on this clonotype: It has no known antigen specificity. Base qualities are not provided; no much larger clone lies one nucleotide away.

General findings and caveats noted by the study authors: In the ex vivo response, HLA-C-restricted CMV-specific TCR beta clonotypes were dominant, and in two of eight donors the single most frequent clonotype came from this HLA-C-restricted group. Cumulative frequency of public TCR beta family members discriminated carriers of CMV infection plus the relevant HLA type in this cohort and an independent approximately 350-donor cohort.

TCRdb lists the instrument as Illumina HiSeq 1500. TCRdb's own reprocessing of the public reads used fastp at Q25 and MiXCR and kept productive beta chains. Here each entry gathers all rows of one CDR3 protein and keeps the most common genes and DNA. This sample gives about 200,000 distinct CDR3 sequences in total; approximately 9.6% of them show up just once. The ten top clones hold roughly 4.8% of the sample. Material for sequencing was PBMCs. This receptor chain uses TRBV20-1 and TRBJ2-6; there is no confident call for the D gene. This receptor was taken from a human donor in good health (CMV status not recorded). Some clones in this sample may be carry-over from other donors' samples. The CDR3: CSASGQHVLTF. Here is the DNA: TGCAGTGCTAGCGGGCAGCACGTCCTGACTTTC.